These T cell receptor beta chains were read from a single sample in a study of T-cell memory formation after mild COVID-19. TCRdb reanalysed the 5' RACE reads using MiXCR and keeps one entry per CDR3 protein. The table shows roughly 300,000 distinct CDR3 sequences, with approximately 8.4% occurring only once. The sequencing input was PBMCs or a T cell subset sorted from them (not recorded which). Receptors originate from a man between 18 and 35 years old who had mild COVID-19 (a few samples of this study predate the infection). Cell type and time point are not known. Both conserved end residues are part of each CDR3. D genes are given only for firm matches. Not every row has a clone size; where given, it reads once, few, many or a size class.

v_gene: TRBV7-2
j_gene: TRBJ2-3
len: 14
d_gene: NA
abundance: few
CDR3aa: CASSLEQTTDTQYF
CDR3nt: TGTGCCAGCAGCTTAGAACAAACCACAGATACGCAGTATTTT

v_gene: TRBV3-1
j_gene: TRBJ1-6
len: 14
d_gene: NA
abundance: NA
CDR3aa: CASSASHRDSPLHF
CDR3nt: TGTGCCAGCAGCGCCTCGCACAGGGACTCACCCCTCCACTTT

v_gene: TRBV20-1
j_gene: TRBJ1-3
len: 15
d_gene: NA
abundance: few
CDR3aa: CSAHEGAFSGNTIYF
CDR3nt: TGCAGTGCTCATGAGGGTGCCTTCTCTGGAAACACCATATATTTT

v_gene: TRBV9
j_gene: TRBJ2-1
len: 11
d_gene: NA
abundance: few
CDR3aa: CASSVEFEQFF
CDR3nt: TGTGCCAGCAGCGTAGAGTTTGAGCAGTTCTTC

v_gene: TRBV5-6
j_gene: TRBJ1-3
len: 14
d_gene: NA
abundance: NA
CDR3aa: CASSFDNSGNTIYF
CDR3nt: TGTGCCAGCAGCTTCGACAACTCTGGAAACACCATATATTTT

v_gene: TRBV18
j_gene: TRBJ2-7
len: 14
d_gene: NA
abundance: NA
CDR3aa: CASSPPVSRAEQYF
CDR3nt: TGTGCCAGCTCACCACCGGTCTCCAGGGCCGAGCAGTACTTC

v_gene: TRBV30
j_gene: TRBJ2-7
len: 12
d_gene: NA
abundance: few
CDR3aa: CAWSPFPPLLHF
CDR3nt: TGTGCCTGGAGTCCTTTCCCCCCCCTACTGCACTTC

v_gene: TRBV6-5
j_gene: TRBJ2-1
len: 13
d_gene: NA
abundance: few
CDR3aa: CASSSPRGPEQFF
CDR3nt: TGTGCCAGCAGTTCTCCCCGGGGGCCTGAGCAGTTCTTC

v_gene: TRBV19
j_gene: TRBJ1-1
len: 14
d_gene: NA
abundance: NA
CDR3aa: CASSIDVINTEAFF
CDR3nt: TGTGCCAGTAGTATCGACGTAATAAACACTGAAGCTTTCTTT

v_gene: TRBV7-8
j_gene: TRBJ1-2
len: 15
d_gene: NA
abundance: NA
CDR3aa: CASSLAPPESYGYTF
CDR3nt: TGTGCCAGCAGCTTAGCACCCCCCGAGAGTTATGGCTACACCTTC

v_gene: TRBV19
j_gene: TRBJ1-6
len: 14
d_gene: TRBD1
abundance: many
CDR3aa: CASSRDRKNSPLHF
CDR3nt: TGTGCCAGTAGCCGGGACAGGAAAAATTCACCCCTCCACTTT

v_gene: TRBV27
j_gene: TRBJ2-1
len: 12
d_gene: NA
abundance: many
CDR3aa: CASSPPGNEQFF
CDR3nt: TGTGCCAGCAGTCCGCCAGGGAATGAGCAGTTCTTC

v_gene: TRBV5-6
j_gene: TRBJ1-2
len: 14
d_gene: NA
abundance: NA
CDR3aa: CASSLYRLDYGYTF
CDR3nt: TGTGCCAGCAGCTTGTACAGGTTGGACTATGGCTACACCTTC